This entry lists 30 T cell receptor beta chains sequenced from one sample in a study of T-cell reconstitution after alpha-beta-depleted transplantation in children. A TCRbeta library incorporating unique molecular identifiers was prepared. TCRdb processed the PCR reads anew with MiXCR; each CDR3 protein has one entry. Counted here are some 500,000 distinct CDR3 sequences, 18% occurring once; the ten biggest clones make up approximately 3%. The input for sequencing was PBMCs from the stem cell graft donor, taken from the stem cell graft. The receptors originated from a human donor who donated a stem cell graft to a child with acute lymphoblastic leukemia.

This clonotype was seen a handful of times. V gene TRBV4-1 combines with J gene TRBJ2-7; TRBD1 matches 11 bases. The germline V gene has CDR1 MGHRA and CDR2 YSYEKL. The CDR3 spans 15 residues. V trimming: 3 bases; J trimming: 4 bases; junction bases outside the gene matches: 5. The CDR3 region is CASSQTGTGGYEQYF. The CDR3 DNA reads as TGCGCCAGCAGCCAGACCGGGACAGGGGGGTACGAGCAGTACTTC.

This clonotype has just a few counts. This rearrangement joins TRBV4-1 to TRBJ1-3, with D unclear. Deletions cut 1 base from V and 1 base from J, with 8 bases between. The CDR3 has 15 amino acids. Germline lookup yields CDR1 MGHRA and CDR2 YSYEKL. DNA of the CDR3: TGCGCCAGCAGCCAAGGCTTAGGTTCTGGAAACACCATATATTTT. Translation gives CASSQGLGSGNTIYF.

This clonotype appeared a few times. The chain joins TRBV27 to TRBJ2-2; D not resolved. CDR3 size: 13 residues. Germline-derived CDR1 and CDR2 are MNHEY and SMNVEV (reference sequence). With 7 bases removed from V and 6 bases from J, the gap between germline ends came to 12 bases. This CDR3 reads CASTPRWAGELFF. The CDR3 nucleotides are TGTGCCAGCACACCCCGGTGGGCCGGGGAGCTGTTTTTT.

CDR3 in amino acids: CASVSGTSGINEQFF. The CDR3 region has the DNA TGCGCCAGCGTCTCCGGGACTAGCGGGATCAATGAGCAGTTCTTC. The chain recombines TRBV5-1 with TRBJ2-1, with 13 bases aligning to TRBD2. The V gene end was trimmed by 7 bases and the J gene end by 6 bases; junction bases not matched to a gene: 7. CDR3 length: 15 residues. Germline V gives CDR1 SGHRS, CDR2 YFSETQ. Variable domain in full (rest from reference TRBV5-1 and TRBJ2-1): KAGVTQTPRYLIKTRGQQVTLSCSPISGHRSVSWYQQTPGQGLQFLFEYFSETQRNKGNFPGRFSGRQFSNSRSEMNVSTLELGDSALYLCASVSGTSGINEQFFGPGTRLTVL.

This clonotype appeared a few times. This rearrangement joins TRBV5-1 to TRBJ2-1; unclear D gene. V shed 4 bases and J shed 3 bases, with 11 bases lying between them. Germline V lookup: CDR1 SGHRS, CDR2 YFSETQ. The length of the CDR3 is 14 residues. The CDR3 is CASSGIGFYNEQFF. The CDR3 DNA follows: TGCGCCAGCAGCGGGATAGGGTTCTACAATGAGCAGTTCTTC.

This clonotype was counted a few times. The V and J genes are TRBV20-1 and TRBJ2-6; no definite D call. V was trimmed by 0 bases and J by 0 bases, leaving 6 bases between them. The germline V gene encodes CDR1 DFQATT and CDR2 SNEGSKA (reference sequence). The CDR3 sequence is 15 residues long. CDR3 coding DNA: TGCAGTGCTAGAGATAGAGGCTCTGGGGCCAACGTCCTGACTTTC. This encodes CSARDRGSGANVLTF.

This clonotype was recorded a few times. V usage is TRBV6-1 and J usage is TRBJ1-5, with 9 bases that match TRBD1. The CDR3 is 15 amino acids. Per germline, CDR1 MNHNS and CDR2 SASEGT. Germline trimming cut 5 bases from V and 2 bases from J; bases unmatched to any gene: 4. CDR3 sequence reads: CASSPDRGGNQPQHF. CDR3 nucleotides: TGTGCCAGCAGTCCGGACAGGGGAGGCAATCAGCCCCAGCATTTT.

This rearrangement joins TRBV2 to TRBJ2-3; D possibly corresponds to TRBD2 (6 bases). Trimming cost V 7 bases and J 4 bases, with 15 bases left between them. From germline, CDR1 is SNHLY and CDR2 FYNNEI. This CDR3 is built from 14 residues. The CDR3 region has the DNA TGTGCCAGCAACCTACTAGCCGGCCCAGATACGCAGTATTTT. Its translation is CASNLLAGPDTQYF.

The CDR3 protein is CASSGVGQGDQPQHF. CDR3 DNA: TGTGCCAGCAGCGGAGTCGGACAGGGTGATCAGCCCCAGCATTTT. The gene calls are TRBV2 and TRBJ1-5, with TRBD1 matching over 8 bases. Germline values: CDR1 SNHLY, CDR2 FYNNEI. Trimming removed 6 bases from V and 5 bases from J; junction bases left unmatched: 9. This CDR3 comprises 15 residues.

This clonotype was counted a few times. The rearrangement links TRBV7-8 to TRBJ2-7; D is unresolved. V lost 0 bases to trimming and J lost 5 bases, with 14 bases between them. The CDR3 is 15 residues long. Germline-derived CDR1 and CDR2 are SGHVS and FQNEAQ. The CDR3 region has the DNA TGTGCCAGCAGCTTAGCTGCCGCTGGGCGAAACGAGCAGTACTTC. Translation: CASSLAAAGRNEQYF.

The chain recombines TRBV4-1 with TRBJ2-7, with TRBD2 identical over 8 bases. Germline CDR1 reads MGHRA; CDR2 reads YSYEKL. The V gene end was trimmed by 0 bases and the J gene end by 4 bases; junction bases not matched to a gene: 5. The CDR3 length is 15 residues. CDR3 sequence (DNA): TGCGCCAGCAGCCAAGATAGGCGGGGGGTATACGAGCAGTACTTC. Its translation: CASSQDRRGVYEQYF.

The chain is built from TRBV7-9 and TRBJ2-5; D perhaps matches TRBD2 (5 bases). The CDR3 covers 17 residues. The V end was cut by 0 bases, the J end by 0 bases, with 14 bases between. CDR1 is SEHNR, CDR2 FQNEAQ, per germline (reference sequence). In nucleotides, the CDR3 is TGTGCCAGCAGCTTAGCGCTTACTAGAGAGAACCAAGAGACCCAGTACTTC. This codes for CASSLALTRENQETQYF.

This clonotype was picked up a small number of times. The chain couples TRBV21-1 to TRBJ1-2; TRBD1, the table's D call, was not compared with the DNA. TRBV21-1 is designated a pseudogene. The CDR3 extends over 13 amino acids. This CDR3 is CASRPGTLYGYTF. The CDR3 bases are TGTGCCAGCAGGCCGGGGACACTCTATGGCTACACCTTC.

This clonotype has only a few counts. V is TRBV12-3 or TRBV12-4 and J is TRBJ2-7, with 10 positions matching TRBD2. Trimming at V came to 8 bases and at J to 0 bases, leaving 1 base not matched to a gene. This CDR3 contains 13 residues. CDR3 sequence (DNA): TGTGCCAGCGGGACTAGCGACTCCTACGAGCAGTACTTC. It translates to CASGTSDSYEQYF.

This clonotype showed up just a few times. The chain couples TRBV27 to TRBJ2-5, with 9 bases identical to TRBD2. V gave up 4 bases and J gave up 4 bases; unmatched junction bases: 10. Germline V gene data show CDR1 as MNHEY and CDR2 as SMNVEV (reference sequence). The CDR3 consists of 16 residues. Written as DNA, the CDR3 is TGTGCCAGCAGTTCAGGGGTGGGACTAGCCCCAGAGACCCAGTACTTC. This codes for CASSSGVGLAPETQYF.

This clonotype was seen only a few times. CDR3 in DNA: TGCGCCAGCAGCTATCGACAGGCCGGAACTTTGAACTATGGCTACACCTTC. It translates to CASSYRQAGTLNYGYTF. This sequence joins TRBV5-1 and TRBJ1-2, with D possibly matching TRBD1 (6 bases). From germline, CDR1 is SGHRS and CDR2 YFSETQ. Trimming stripped 3 bases from V and 2 bases from J, with 20 bases between. This CDR3 contains 17 residues.

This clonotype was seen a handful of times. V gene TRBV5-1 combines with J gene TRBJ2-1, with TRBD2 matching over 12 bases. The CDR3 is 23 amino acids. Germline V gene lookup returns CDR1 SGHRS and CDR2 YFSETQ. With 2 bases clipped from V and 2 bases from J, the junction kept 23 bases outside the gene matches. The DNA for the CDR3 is TGCGCCAGCAGCTTTGAGCGGGCAACCACCGGGACTAGCGGGCAAACCCCCTACAATGAGCAGTTCTTC. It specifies CASSFERATTGTSGQTPYNEQFF.

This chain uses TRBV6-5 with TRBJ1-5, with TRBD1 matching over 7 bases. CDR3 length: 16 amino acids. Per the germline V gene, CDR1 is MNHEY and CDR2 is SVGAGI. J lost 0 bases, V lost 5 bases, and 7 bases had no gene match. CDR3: CASSHTGEHSNQPQHF. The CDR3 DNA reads TGTGCCAGCAGTCACACAGGGGAACATAGCAATCAGCCCCAGCATTTT.

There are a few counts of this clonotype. Written as DNA, the CDR3 is TGTGCCAGCAGCCCCCCAGGGGAGGGGCCGCGCGACAATGAGCAGTTCTTC. Encoded protein: CASSPPGEGPRDNEQFF. The genes are TRBV21-1 and TRBJ2-1; TRBD2 was called by the table and not checked on the DNA. TRBV21-1 is termed a pseudogene. The CDR3 runs to 17 residues.

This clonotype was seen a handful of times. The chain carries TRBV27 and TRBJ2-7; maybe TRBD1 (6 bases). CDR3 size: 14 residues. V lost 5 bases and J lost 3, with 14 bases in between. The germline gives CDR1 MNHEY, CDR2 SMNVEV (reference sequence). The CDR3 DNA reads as TGTGCCAGCAGTATGATTGGGGGCTTCTACGAGCAGTACTTC. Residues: CASSMIGGFYEQYF.

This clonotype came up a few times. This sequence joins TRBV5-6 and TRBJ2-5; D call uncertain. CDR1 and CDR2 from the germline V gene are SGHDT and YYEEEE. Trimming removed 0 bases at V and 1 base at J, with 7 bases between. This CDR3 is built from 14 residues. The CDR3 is CASSLASRQETQYF. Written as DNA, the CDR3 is TGTGCCAGCAGCTTGGCCAGCCGCCAAGAGACCCAGTACTTC.

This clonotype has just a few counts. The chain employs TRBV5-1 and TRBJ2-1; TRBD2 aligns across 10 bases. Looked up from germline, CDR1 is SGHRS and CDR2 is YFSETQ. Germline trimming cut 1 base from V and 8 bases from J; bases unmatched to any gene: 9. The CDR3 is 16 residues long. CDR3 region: CASSLRRASGSDEQFF. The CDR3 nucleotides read TGCGCCAGCAGCTTGAGAAGGGCTAGCGGGAGCGATGAGCAGTTCTTC.

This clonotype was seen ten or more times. The CDR3 bases are TGCAGCGTTAAAACAGGGGGCGGAGGGCAGCCCCAGCATTTT. Protein: CSVKTGGGGQPQHF. The gene calls are TRBV29-1 and TRBJ1-5, with 9 bases fitting TRBD1. There are 14 residues in the CDR3. The junction had 9 bases not matched to a gene; V was cut back by 5 bases and J by 7 bases. CDR1 and CDR2 (germline): SQVTM, ANQGSEA.

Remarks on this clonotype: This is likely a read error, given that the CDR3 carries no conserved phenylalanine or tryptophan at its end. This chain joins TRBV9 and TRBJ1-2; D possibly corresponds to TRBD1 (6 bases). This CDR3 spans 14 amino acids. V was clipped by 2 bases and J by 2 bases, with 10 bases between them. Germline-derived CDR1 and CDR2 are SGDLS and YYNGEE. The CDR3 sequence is CASSVATGNYGYTL. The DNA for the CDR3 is TGTGCCAGCAGCGTGGCAACAGGGAACTATGGCTACACCTTA.

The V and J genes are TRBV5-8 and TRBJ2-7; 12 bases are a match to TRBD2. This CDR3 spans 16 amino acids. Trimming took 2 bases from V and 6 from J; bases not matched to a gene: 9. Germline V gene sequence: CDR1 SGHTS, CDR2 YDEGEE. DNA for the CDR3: TGTGCCAGCAGCTTCCTAGCGGGAGGGGCCTCGGGCGAGCAGTACTTC. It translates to CASSFLAGGASGEQYF.

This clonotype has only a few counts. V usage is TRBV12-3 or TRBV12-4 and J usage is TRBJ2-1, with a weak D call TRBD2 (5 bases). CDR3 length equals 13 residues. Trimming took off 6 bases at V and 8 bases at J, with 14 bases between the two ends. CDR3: CASSSAGVDEQFF. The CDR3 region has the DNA TGTGCCAGCAGCTCGGCCGGGGTTGATGAGCAGTTCTTC.

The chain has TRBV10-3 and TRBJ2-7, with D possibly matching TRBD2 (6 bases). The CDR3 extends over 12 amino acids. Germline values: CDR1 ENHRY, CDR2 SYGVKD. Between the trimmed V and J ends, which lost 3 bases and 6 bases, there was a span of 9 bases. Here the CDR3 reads CAISDGGSEQYF. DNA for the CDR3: TGTGCCATCAGTGACGGAGGGAGCGAGCAGTACTTC.

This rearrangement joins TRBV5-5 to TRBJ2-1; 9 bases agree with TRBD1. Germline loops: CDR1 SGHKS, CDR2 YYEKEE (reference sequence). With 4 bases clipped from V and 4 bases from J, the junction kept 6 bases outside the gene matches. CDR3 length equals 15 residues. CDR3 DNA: TGTGCCAGCAGCCTCGGGACAGGGAATTACAATGAGCAGTTCTTC. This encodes CASSLGTGNYNEQFF.

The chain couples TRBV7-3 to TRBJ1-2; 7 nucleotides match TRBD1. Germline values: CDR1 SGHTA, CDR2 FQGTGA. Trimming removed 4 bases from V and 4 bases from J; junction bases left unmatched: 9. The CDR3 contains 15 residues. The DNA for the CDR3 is TGTGCCAGCAGCTCCAGGGGGTCGACTCCCTATGGCTACACCTTC. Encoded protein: CASSSRGSTPYGYTF.

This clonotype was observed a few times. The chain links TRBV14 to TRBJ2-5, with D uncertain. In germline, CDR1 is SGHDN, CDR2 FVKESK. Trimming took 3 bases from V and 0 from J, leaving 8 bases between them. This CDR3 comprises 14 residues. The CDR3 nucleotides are TGTGCCAGCAGCCATCGGACCTACCAAGAGACCCAGTACTTC. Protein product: CASSHRTYQETQYF.